The sequence of this TCR beta chain was determined in a study of molecular identifiers for immune sequencing clone quantification. TCRdb recomputed calls from the PCR reads with MiXCR, one row per CDR3 protein. The repertoire holds about half a million distinct CDR3 sequences, with approximately 25% as singletons. Libraries of naive CD8 cells were prepared from approximately 20,000 to 1,000,000 sorted cells using 10%, 30% or 50% RNA. This clonotype was counted a few times. What it recognizes is unknown. Study-wide results and caveats: Researchers reportedly could pick up spiked Jurkat TCR RNA from one cell mixed into over 900,000 naive cells. Over 97% of effector molecules, yet under 1% of naive-cell molecules, were held by clones above 20 RNA copies.

This sequence was found in a human donor in good health. Some libraries in this study had Jurkat cell RNA spiked in. Sequencing was performed on naive CD8+ T cells from blood, with Jurkat cell RNA spiked in. This sample's subset: FACS-sorted CD8+CD4-CCR7+CD45RA+ naive T cells.

The CDR3 nucleotides are TGTGCCATCAGTGACACCGGGATCAAAGAGACCCAGTACTTC. As protein: CAISDTGIKETQYF. V and J are TRBV10-3 and TRBJ2-5, with D possibly matching TRBD2 (5 bases). From germline, CDR1 is ENHRY and CDR2 SYGVKD. The CDR3 is made up of 14 amino acids. Trimming stripped 3 bases from V and 3 bases from J, with 11 bases between.